These 15 T cell receptor beta chains were sequenced from one sample in a study of T-cell memory formation after mild COVID-19 (dated by TCRdb to the early 2020s). The library came from 5' RACE. The instrument was an Illumina NovaSeq 6000. Clones were called with MiXCR by TCRdb after fastp trimmed the public reads at Q25, and only in-frame beta chains were retained. Rows with one shared CDR3 protein collapse into an entry with the most common genes and DNA. The sample table contains about 190,000 distinct CDR3 sequences; only one count was recorded for around 17% of them. Roughly 2.6% of the sample goes to the ten largest clones. What was sequenced was PBMCs or a T cell subset sorted from them (not recorded which). These receptors all stem from an adult woman who had mild COVID-19 (a few samples of this study predate the infection). The sample titles of this study are shuffled in the database, so cell type and time point are left out; the donor was told from shared clones.

The chain has TRBV20-1 and TRBJ1-1; D is uncertain. V was cut by 0 bases and J by 1 base, with 0 bases left in between. The CDR3 spans 11 residues. CDR1 is DFQATT, CDR2 SNEGSKA, per germline (reference sequence). CDR3 protein: CSARENTEAFF. DNA of the CDR3: TGCAGTGCTAGAGAGAACACTGAAGCTTTCTTT.

This rearrangement joins TRBV4-3 to TRBJ2-5; 10 bases match TRBD2. CDR1 and CDR2 (germline): LGHNA, YSLEER. V gave up 3 bases and J gave up 6 bases; unmatched junction bases: 4. This CDR3 contains 14 residues. The CDR3 DNA is TGCGCCAGCAGCCACGGGACTAGCGAGAAGACCCAGTACTTC. Its protein is CASSHGTSEKTQYF.

This clonotype has more than one count but fewer than ten. The chain uses TRBV24-1 and TRBJ2-2; no definite D call. The CDR3 consists of 15 residues. Germline CDR1 and CDR2: KGHDR and SFDVKD. With 2 bases removed from V and 4 bases from J, the gap between germline ends came to 10 bases. The CDR3 DNA reads as TGTGCCACCAGTGATTGGACGCGAGGCACCGGGGAGCTGTTTTTT. It yields the protein CATSDWTRGTGELFF.

CDR3 region: CASRNIAGSSYNEQFF. The CDR3 coding sequence is TGCGCCAGCAGAAACATTGCGGGGAGCTCCTACAATGAGCAGTTCTTC. The chain employs TRBV5-1 and TRBJ2-1; D perhaps matches TRBD2 (6 bases). From germline, CDR1 is SGHRS and CDR2 YFSETQ. Between the trimmed V and J ends, which lost 5 bases and 0 bases, there was a span of 15 bases. This CDR3 contains 16 residues.

This clonotype was detected a few times. This chain connects TRBV12-3 or TRBV12-4 to TRBJ2-7; maybe TRBD1 (6 bases). The CDR3 length is 14 residues. V was shortened by 3 bases and J by 5 bases, with 14 bases between the two germline ends. CDR3 protein: CASSLVQGIHEQYF. CDR3 DNA sequence: TGTGCCAGCAGTTTGGTACAGGGAATCCACGAGCAGTACTTC.

The chain recombines TRBV6-2 or TRBV6-3 with TRBJ2-7; D not certain. Germline V CDR1 and CDR2: MNHEY, SVGEGT. The CDR3 covers 13 residues. CDR3 DNA: TGTGAAGTCTCTAGAGGCCACCCCTACGAGCAGTACTTC. Translation gives CEVSRGHPYEQYF.

This clonotype has a count of ten or more. The J gene is TRBJ2-7, the V gene TRBV29-1; the match to TRBD1 covers 7 bases. This CDR3 is built from 12 residues. V lost 5 bases to trimming and J lost 6 bases; unmatched junction nucleotides: 7. Germline V gives CDR1 SQVTM, CDR2 ANQGSEA. The DNA for the CDR3 is TGCAGCGTTAATTCGGGGACAGCCGAGCAGTACTTC. Encoded protein: CSVNSGTAEQYF.

This clonotype has just a few counts. This chain links TRBV9 with TRBJ2-7, with 9 positions matching TRBD1. With 2 bases clipped from V and 5 bases from J, the junction kept 8 bases outside the gene matches. The length of the CDR3 is 15 residues. The V gene's germline CDR1 is SGDLS and CDR2 YYNGEE. As DNA, the CDR3 is TGTGCCAGCAGCGTTGGGACAGGGAGCTTCGACGAGCAGTACTTC. Translating it yields CASSVGTGSFDEQYF.

V gene TRBV4-2 combines with J gene TRBJ2-3; 10 positions match TRBD2. Germline lookup yields CDR1 LGHNA and CDR2 YNFKEQ. The J segment lost 7 bases and the V segment lost 0 bases, leaving 10 bases of the junction unmatched. The CDR3 covers 17 residues. DNA of the CDR3: TGTGCCAGCAGCCAAGAATCTGGACTAGCGGTGGGGAATACGCAGTATTTT. It yields the protein CASSQESGLAVGNTQYF.

This clonotype has more than one count but fewer than ten. The chain links TRBV3-1 to TRBJ2-7; D remains ambiguous. Germline V gene data show CDR1 as LGHDT and CDR2 as YNNKEL (reference sequence). Trimming cost V 5 bases and J 6 bases, with 14 bases left between them. This CDR3 spans 13 amino acids. CDR3 nucleotides: TGTGCCAGCAGCTCGGTGGGTGGTCGCGAGCAGTACTTC. Amino acids: CASSSVGGREQYF.

There are many counts of this clonotype. The V call is TRBV18, the J call TRBJ1-1, with D uncertain. V lost 2 bases and J 2 bases, leaving 12 bases between the germline ends. The CDR3 has 15 amino acids. Germline V CDR1 and CDR2: KGHSH, LQKENI. CDR3: CASSPKHGTNTEAFF. The CDR3 DNA reads as TGTGCCAGCTCACCAAAACACGGCACAAACACTGAAGCTTTCTTT.

The V gene is TRBV29-1, the J gene TRBJ2-4, with TRBD1 matching over 12 bases. Trimming removed 5 bases from V and 3 bases from J; junction bases left unmatched: 8. The germline CDR1 and CDR2 sequences are SQVTM and ANQGSEA. The CDR3 totals 16 residues. The CDR3 DNA sequence: TGCAGCGTTAGGGACAGGGGGCTTCTGGACAAAAACATTCAGTACTTC. Encoded protein: CSVRDRGLLDKNIQYF.

The chain carries TRBV7-3 and TRBJ1-4; D is unclear. Trimming stripped 2 bases from V and 12 bases from J, with 10 bases between. This CDR3 is 12 amino acids long. Per germline, CDR1 SGHTA and CDR2 FQGTGA. This CDR3 is CASSLGLEELFF. CDR3 in DNA: TGTGCCAGCAGCTTAGGATTGGAGGAACTGTTTTTT.

The chain recombines TRBV6-2 or TRBV6-3 with TRBJ2-3; D is unresolved. The V and J ends lost 5 bases and 8 bases respectively, with 14 bases between them. The germline V gene encodes CDR1 MNHEY and CDR2 SVGEGT. The CDR3 loop spans 13 amino acids. CDR3 protein: CASSHRESSTQYF. As DNA, the CDR3 is TGTGCCAGCAGTCATAGAGAGAGTAGTACGCAGTATTTT.

J is TRBJ1-5 and V is TRBV6-1; 10 bases align to TRBD1. The V segment lost 6 bases and the J segment 4 bases; nucleotides outside the gene matches: 3. The CDR3 sequence is 14 residues long. Germline V lookup: CDR1 MNHNS, CDR2 SASEGT. In DNA, the CDR3 is TGTGCCAGCAGCGGGGACAGGGGAAATCAGCCCCAGCATTTT. Translated: CASSGDRGNQPQHF.